What follows are 29 T cell receptor beta chains derived from one specimen sequenced in a study of T cell repertoires in cytomegalovirus infection (dated by TCRdb to between 2019 and 2020). Their antigens remain unidentified. The data were produced on an Illumina HiSeq 1500. TCRdb trimmed the raw reads at Q25, called clones with MiXCR and kept productive beta chains. Each record represents a unique CDR3 protein, reported with the most common genes and DNA among its rows. The sample table shows about 110,000 distinct CDR3 sequences, and roughly a tenth are seen once. The ten top clones hold over 25% of the sample. The sequencing input was PBMCs, sequenced either directly or after in vitro stimulation (not recorded which). The receptors stem from a human donor in good health (CMV status not recorded). Some clones in this sample may be carry-over from other donors' samples.

In this sample, this clonotype turned up a few times. This chain uses TRBV6-2 or TRBV6-3 with TRBJ1-5, with D tentatively TRBD1 (6 bases). V lost 5 bases, J lost 3 bases, and 14 bases lay in between. Germline CDR1 is MNHEY and CDR2 is SVGEGT. The CDR3 is 15 amino acids. The CDR3 DNA reads as TGTGCCAGCAGTCACCAGGGGTTAGTCAATCAGCCCCAGCATTTT. Residues: CASSHQGLVNQPQHF.

A few counts support this clonotype. The chain has TRBV7-9 and TRBJ2-1; 7 positions agree with TRBD1. The length of the CDR3 is 15 residues. Germline CDR1 SEHNR, CDR2 FQNEAQ (reference sequence). Trimming cost V 2 bases and J 7 bases; bases outside gene matches: 8. The CDR3 region is CASSLRGRLQNEQFF. The CDR3, as DNA: TGTGCCAGCAGCTTAAGGGGGCGACTTCAAAATGAGCAGTTCTTC.

Ten or more counts support this clonotype. The gene calls are TRBV12-3 or TRBV12-4 and TRBJ2-5, with TRBD1 identical over 9 bases. CDR3 length: 15 amino acids. Unmatched junction bases numbered 8, after V lost 5 bases and J lost 4 bases. The chain's CDR3 is CASSRNRGQSETQYF. CDR3 nucleotide sequence: TGTGCCAGCAGTCGCAACAGGGGGCAGTCAGAGACCCAGTACTTC.

The V and J genes are TRBV7-6 and TRBJ2-1; weak D call: TRBD2 (6 bases). The CDR3 sequence is 12 residues long. Germline V CDR1 and CDR2: SGHVS, FNYEAQ. Trimming took 6 bases from V and 8 from J, leaving 11 bases between them. CDR3: CASRLREHEQFF. For the CDR3, the DNA is TGTGCCAGCAGGCTACGGGAGCATGAGCAGTTCTTC. The complete variable domain, with remaining parts taken from reference TRBV7-6 and TRBJ2-1, reads GAGVSQSPRYKVTKRGQDVALRCDPISGHVSLYWYRQALGQGPEFLTYFNYEAQQDKSGLPNDRFSAERPEGSISTLTIQRTEQRDSAMYRCASRLREHEQFFGPGTRLTVL.

This clonotype was seen a handful of times. The rearrangement joins TRBV20-1 to TRBJ2-1; 13 nucleotides align to TRBD2. Losses at the gene ends were 3 bases for V and 7 bases for J; bases not matched to a gene: 6. This CDR3 spans 15 amino acids. In germline, CDR1 is DFQATT, CDR2 SNEGSKA (reference sequence). The CDR3 spells CSASQPGLAGNEQFF. Written as DNA, the CDR3 is TGCAGTGCTAGTCAGCCGGGACTAGCGGGGAATGAGCAGTTCTTC.

This clonotype has at least ten counts. The V and J genes are TRBV7-9 and TRBJ2-3; 13 nucleotides align to TRBD2. The CDR3 runs 15 residues. Losses at the gene ends were 4 bases for V and 3 bases for J; bases not matched to a gene: 1. Germline V CDR1 and CDR2: SEHNR, FQNEAQ (reference sequence). This chain's CDR3 is CASSWTSGSTDTQYF. The DNA for the CDR3 is TGTGCCAGCAGCTGGACTAGCGGGAGTACAGATACGCAGTATTTT.

In its sample, this clonotype was seen many times. The chain uses TRBV7-2 and TRBJ2-4, with D unresolved. This CDR3 has 13 residues. V was clipped by 1 base and J by 9 bases, with 10 bases between them. Germline V gene data show CDR1 as SGHTA and CDR2 as FQGNSA. The chain's CDR3 is CASSLGRSGIQYF. CDR3 DNA: TGTGCCAGCAGCTTAGGCCGTTCGGGCATTCAGTACTTC.

There are many counts of this clonotype. The V gene is TRBV5-8, the J gene TRBJ2-1, with TRBD1 matching 9 bases. The CDR3 loop spans 15 amino acids. Germline V gene sequence: CDR1 SGHTS, CDR2 YDEGEE. The V gene end was trimmed by 3 bases and the J gene end by 3 bases; junction bases not matched to a gene: 4. DNA for the CDR3: TGTGCCAGCAGCTCCAGGGACAGGGTCTACAATGAGCAGTTCTTC. As protein: CASSSRDRVYNEQFF. The full variable domain, rest sourced from reference TRBV5-8 and TRBJ2-1, is EAGVTQSPTHLIKTRGQQATLRCSPISGHTSVYWYQQALGLGLQFLLWYDEGEERNRGNFPPRFSGRQFPNYSSELNVNALELEDSALYLCASSSRDRVYNEQFFGPGTRLTVL.

This clonotype was seen ten or more times. V usage is TRBV7-2 and J usage is TRBJ2-7; 13 nucleotides line up with TRBD2. Trimming removed 1 base from V and 6 bases from J; junction bases left unmatched: 3. CDR1 and CDR2 (germline): SGHTA, FQGNSA. The CDR3 has 15 amino acids. CDR3 loop: CASSLDRTSGSEQYF. The CDR3, as DNA: TGTGCCAGCAGCTTAGACAGGACTAGCGGGAGCGAGCAGTACTTC. Complete variable domain (other parts from reference TRBV7-2 and TRBJ2-7): GAGVSQSPSNKVTEKGKDVELRCDPISGHTALYWYRQSLGQGLEFLIYFQGNSAPDKSGLPSDRFSAERTGGSVSTLTIQRTQQEDSAVYLCASSLDRTSGSEQYFGPGTRLTVT.

This clonotype was picked up many times. The CDR3 here is CASSPQRDPRTRPQYF. CDR3 in DNA: TGTGCCAGCAGCCCTCAGCGGGACCCTAGGACGAGGCCCCAGTACTTC. The chain links TRBV7-8 to TRBJ2-5; 7 bases fit TRBD2. CDR1 is SGHVS, CDR2 FQNEAQ, per germline. This CDR3 comprises 16 residues. V dropped 5 bases and J dropped 9; count of bases not matched to a gene: 18.

The sample holds a few counts of this clonotype. The gene calls are TRBV29-1 and TRBJ2-7, with TRBD1 matching over 7 bases. Germline trimming cut 5 bases from V and 3 bases from J; bases unmatched to any gene: 4. The germline CDR1 and CDR2 sequences are SQVTM and ANQGSEA. This CDR3 has 12 amino acids. CDR3 sequence reads: CSVMGTVYEQYF. CDR3 coding DNA: TGCAGCGTTATGGGGACAGTCTACGAGCAGTACTTC.

This clonotype appeared many times. J is TRBJ2-2 and V is TRBV7-2, with D perhaps TRBD2 (6 bases). The CDR3 is 17 amino acids. Germline loops: CDR1 SGHTA, CDR2 FQGNSA. Trimming pared 5 bases from V and 6 bases from J, leaving 22 bases between. The CDR3 nucleotides read TGTGCCAGCAGCCCCGGCGGGGCCCTCTCTAGCGCCGGGGAGCTGTTTTTT. Translation gives CASSPGGALSSAGELFF.

This clonotype appeared many times. The CDR3 here is CASSFGTSGAAKNIQYF. In nucleotides, the CDR3 is TGTGCCAGCAGCTTTGGGACTAGCGGGGCAGCCAAAAACATTCAGTACTTC. V and J are TRBV7-2 and TRBJ2-4; 13 positions agree with TRBD2. V gave up 3 bases and J gave up 0 bases; unmatched junction bases: 2. The germline V gene has CDR1 SGHTA and CDR2 FQGNSA. This CDR3 spans 17 amino acids.

By sample share, this clonotype is medium-sized (0.01 to 0.1%). V is TRBV28 and J is TRBJ2-7; D may be TRBD1 (6 bases). V was trimmed by 2 bases and J by 5 bases, leaving 13 bases between them. The germline V gene has CDR1 MDHEN and CDR2 SYDVKM. CDR3 length: 14 amino acids. The CDR3 nucleotides are TGTGCCAGCAGTTTAGAAAACAGGGTCCACGAGCAGTACTTC. Protein product: CASSLENRVHEQYF.

This chain uses TRBV7-2 with TRBJ2-1, with TRBD2 as a possible D gene (5 bases). The CDR3 has 12 residues. V gave up 4 bases and J gave up 7 bases, with 8 bases separating them. Germline-derived CDR1 and CDR2 are SGHTA and FQGNSA. CDR3 sequence: CASSCTGNEQFF. CDR3 in DNA: TGTGCCAGCAGCTGCACGGGAAATGAGCAGTTCTTC.

This clonotype showed up many times. This chain connects TRBV11-2 to TRBJ2-7; maybe TRBD2 (6 bases). CDR3 length: 14 residues. CDR1 SGHAT and CDR2 FQNNGV come from the germline V gene. V was shortened by 2 bases and J by 2 bases, with 10 bases between the two germline ends. The CDR3 loop is CASSLRGGTYEQYV. The CDR3 DNA follows: TGTGCCAGCAGCTTAAGAGGCGGGACCTACGAGCAGTACGTC.

This clonotype was detected ten times or more. V gene TRBV28 combines with J gene TRBJ1-1, with TRBD1 matching over 7 bases. Per the germline V gene, CDR1 is MDHEN and CDR2 is SYDVKM. This CDR3 has 17 amino acids. J was trimmed by 11 bases and V by 1 base; bases with no gene match: 19. CDR3 sequence (DNA): TGTGCCAGCAGTTTATTTGCGGCAGGGGGTATGGGGCTTGGGGCTTTCTTT. It codes for CASSLFAAGGMGLGAFF.

This clonotype was counted at least ten times. The chain combines TRBV28 with TRBJ2-5; 8 nucleotides agree with TRBD2. The V and J ends lost 7 bases and 6 bases, in that order; junction bases with no gene match: 16. CDR1 is MDHEN and CDR2 is SYDVKM in the germline V gene. The CDR3 totals 16 residues. The CDR3 DNA reads TGTGCCAGCACCTTTGGACCGGGACTAGAGGCTAAGACCCAGTACTTC. Protein product: CASTFGPGLEAKTQYF.

This clonotype was picked up a small number of times. The gene calls are TRBV19 and TRBJ1-2; the match to TRBD1 covers 10 bases. Germline V gene sequence: CDR1 LNHDA, CDR2 SQIVND (reference sequence). There are 14 residues in the CDR3. V trimming: 5 bases; J trimming: 8 bases; junction bases outside the gene matches: 8. CDR3 region: CASSLLGTGVGYTF. The CDR3, as DNA: TGTGCCAGTAGTCTGCTCGGGACAGGGGTCGGCTACACCTTC.

This clonotype has at least ten counts. V and J are TRBV12-3 or TRBV12-4 and TRBJ2-2; TRBD1 is a possible D gene (7 bases). V was clipped by 2 bases and J by 4 bases, with 11 bases between them. CDR3 length equals 15 residues. CDR3 nucleotides: TGTGCCAGCAGTTTATTTCAGGGGGGCACCGGGGAGCTGTTTTTT. It is translated as CASSLFQGGTGELFF.

This clonotype was seen repeatedly, ten times or more. This chain joins TRBV7-2 and TRBJ2-3, with D uncertain. CDR3 size: 13 residues. V was clipped by 1 base and J by 12 bases, with 14 bases between them. CDR1 is SGHTA, CDR2 FQGNSA, per germline. In DNA, the CDR3 is TGTGCCAGCAGCTTAGAGTTCCAAGGCCCTCAGTATTTT. Protein sequence: CASSLEFQGPQYF.

This sequence joins TRBV7-9 and TRBJ1-3; D ambiguous. The V and J ends lost 4 bases and 7 bases respectively, with 5 bases between them. The CDR3 length is 11 residues. Germline V gene data show CDR1 as SEHNR and CDR2 as FQNEAQ (reference sequence). CDR3 nucleotides: TGTGCCAGCAGCTCTCTGAACACCATATATTTT. This sequence encodes CASSSLNTIYF.

The chain carries TRBV28 and TRBJ2-6; D remains unclear. There are 12 residues in the CDR3. In germline, CDR1 is MDHEN, CDR2 SYDVKM. Trimming removed 8 bases at V and 2 bases at J, with 4 bases between. CDR3 protein: CASSAGANVLTF. The CDR3 nucleotides read TGTGCCAGCTCCGCTGGGGCCAACGTCCTGACTTTC.

This clonotype showed up just a few times. The CDR3 coding sequence is TGTGCCAGCAGTACCCGGAGACTAACACAAGAGACCCAGTACTTC. Translated, it gives CASSTRRLTQETQYF. The chain is built from TRBV2 and TRBJ2-5; TRBD2 is a possible D gene (5 bases). V was shortened by 5 bases and J by 2 bases, with 15 bases between the two germline ends. The germline V gene encodes CDR1 SNHLY and CDR2 FYNNEI. The CDR3 spans 15 residues.

This clonotype was picked up many times. The gene calls are TRBV11-2 and TRBJ1-4; 7 bases are a match to TRBD1. Trimming removed 4 bases from V and 4 bases from J; junction bases left unmatched: 6. This CDR3 spans 15 amino acids. CDR1 is SGHAT, CDR2 FQNNGV, per germline. The CDR3 sequence: CASSSGQRNNEKLFF. Written as DNA, the CDR3 is TGTGCCAGCAGCTCGGGACAGAGGAATAATGAAAAACTGTTTTTT.

V usage is TRBV20-1 and J usage is TRBJ1-1; D call uncertain. The germline gives CDR1 DFQATT, CDR2 SNEGSKA (reference sequence). With 6 bases removed from V and 0 bases from J, the gap between germline ends came to 11 bases. The CDR3 has 13 residues. CDR3 loop: CSANKALNTEAFF. The CDR3, as DNA: TGCAGTGCGAATAAGGCCTTGAACACTGAAGCTTTCTTT.

The rearrangement uses TRBV27 and TRBJ1-5; D possibly corresponds to TRBD1 (5 bases). The CDR3 runs to 14 residues. Germline V gives CDR1 MNHEY, CDR2 SMNVEV (reference sequence). Between the trimmed V and J ends, which lost 6 bases and 3 bases, there was a span of 12 bases. The CDR3 sequence: CASSLRGLNQPQHF. The DNA of the CDR3 is TGTGCCAGCAGCCTTAGGGGCCTCAATCAGCCCCAGCATTTT.

This clonotype was counted many times. The chain uses TRBV4-1 and TRBJ1-3, with 7 bases matching TRBD1. Trimming took 1 base from V and 3 from J; bases not matched to a gene: 3. In germline, CDR1 is MGHRA, CDR2 YSYEKL. This CDR3 has 15 residues. This CDR3 reads CASSQASGGGNTIYF. CDR3 coding DNA: TGCGCCAGCAGCCAAGCTTCAGGGGGTGGAAACACCATATATTTT.

This chain uses TRBV5-6 with TRBJ1-1; D uncertain. Germline V gene sequence: CDR1 SGHDT, CDR2 YYEEEE. The ends were cut back, 4 bases at V and 1 base at J, with 17 bases in the middle. The CDR3 is 16 residues long. The CDR3 loop reads CASSRVPPMKNTEAFF. CDR3 DNA: TGTGCCAGCAGCCGAGTCCCCCCAATGAAGAACACTGAAGCTTTCTTT. Full variable domain (rest looked up from reference TRBV5-6 and TRBJ1-1): DAGVTQSPTHLIKTRGQQVTLRCSPKSGHDTVSWYQQALGQGPQFIFQYYEEEERQRGNFPDRFSGHQFPNYSSELNVNALLLGDSALYLCASSRVPPMKNTEAFFGQGTRLTVV.